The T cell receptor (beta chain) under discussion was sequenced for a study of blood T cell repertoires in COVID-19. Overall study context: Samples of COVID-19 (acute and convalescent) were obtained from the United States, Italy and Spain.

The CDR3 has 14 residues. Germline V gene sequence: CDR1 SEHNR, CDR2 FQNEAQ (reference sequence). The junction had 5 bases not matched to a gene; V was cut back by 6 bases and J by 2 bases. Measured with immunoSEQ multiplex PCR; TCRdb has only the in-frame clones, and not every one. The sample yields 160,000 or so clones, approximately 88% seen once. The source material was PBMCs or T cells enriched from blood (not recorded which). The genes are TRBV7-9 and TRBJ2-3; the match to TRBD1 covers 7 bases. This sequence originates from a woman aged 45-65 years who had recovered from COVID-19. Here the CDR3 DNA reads TGTGCCAGCAGGATACAGGGGTCCACAGATACGCAGTATTTT. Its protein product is CASRIQGSTDTQYF.